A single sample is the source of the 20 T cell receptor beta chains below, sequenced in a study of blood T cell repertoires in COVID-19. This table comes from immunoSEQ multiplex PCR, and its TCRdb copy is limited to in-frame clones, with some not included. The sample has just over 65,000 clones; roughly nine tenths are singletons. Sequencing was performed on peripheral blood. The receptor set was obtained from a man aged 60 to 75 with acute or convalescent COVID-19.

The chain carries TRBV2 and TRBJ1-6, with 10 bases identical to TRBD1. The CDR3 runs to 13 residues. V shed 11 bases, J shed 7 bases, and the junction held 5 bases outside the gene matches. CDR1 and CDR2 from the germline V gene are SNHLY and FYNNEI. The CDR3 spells CAVPGQGNSPLHF. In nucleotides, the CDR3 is TGTGCCGTACCGGGACAGGGGAATTCACCCCTCCACTTT.

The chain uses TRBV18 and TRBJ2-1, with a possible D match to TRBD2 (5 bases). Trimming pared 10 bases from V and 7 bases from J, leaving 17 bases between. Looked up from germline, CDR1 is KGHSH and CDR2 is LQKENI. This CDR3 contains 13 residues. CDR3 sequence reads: CATLGGESNEQFF. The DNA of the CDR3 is TGTGCCACCCTCGGAGGAGAGTCGAATGAGCAGTTCTTC.

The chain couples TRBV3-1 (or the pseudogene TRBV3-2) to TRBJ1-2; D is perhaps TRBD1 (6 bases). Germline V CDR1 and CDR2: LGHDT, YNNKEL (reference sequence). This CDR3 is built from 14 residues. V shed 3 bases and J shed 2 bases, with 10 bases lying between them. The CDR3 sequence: CASSHPTGNYGYTF. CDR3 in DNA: TGTGCCAGCAGCCATCCCACAGGGAACTATGGCTACACCTTC.

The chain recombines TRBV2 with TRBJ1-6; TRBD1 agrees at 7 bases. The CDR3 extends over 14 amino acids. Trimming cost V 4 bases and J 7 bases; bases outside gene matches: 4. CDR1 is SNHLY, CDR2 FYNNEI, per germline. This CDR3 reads CASSAGQINSPLHF. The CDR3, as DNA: TGTGCCAGCAGTGCGGGACAGATAAATTCACCCCTCCACTTT. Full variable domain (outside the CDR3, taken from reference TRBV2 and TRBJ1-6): EPEVTQTPSHQVTQMGQEVILRCVPISNHLYFYWYRQILGQKVEFLVSFYNNEISEKSEIFDDQFSVERPDGSNFTLKIRSTKLEDSAMYFCASSAGQINSPLHFGNGTRLTVT.

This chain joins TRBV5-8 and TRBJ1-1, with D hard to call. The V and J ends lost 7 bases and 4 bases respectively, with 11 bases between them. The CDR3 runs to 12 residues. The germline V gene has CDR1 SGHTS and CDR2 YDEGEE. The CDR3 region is CASSHFGTEAFF. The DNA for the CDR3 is TGTGCCAGCTCCCATTTCGGCACTGAAGCTTTCTTT.

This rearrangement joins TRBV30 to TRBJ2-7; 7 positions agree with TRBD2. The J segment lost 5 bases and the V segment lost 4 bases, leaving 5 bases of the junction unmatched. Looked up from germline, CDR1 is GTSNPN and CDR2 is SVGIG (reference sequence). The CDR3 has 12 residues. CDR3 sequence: CAWTHAGDEQYF. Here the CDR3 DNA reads TGTGCCTGGACCCACGCGGGGGACGAGCAGTACTTC.

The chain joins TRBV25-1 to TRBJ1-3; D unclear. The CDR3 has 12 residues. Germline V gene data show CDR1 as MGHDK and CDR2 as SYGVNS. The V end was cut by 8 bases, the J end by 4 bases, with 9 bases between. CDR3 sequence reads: CASHGGGNTIYF. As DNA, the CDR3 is TGTGCCAGCCACGGAGGGGGAAACACCATATATTTT.

The chain's CDR3 is CASSLGTGVGETQYF. The CDR3 DNA follows: TGTGCCAGCAGCTTAGGAACAGGGGTGGGAGAGACCCAGTACTTC. The V and J genes are TRBV7-9 and TRBJ2-5, with 7 bases fitting TRBD1. V shed 1 base and J 4 bases; nucleotides not matched to a gene: 6. The germline gives CDR1 SEHNR, CDR2 FQNEAQ (reference sequence). There are 15 residues in the CDR3.

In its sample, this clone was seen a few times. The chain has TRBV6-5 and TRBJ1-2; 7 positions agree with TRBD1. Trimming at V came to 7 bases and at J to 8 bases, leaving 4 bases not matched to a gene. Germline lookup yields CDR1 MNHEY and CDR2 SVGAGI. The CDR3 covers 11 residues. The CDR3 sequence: CASMTGSGYTF. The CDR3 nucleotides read TGTGCCAGCATGACAGGGTCCGGCTACACCTTC.

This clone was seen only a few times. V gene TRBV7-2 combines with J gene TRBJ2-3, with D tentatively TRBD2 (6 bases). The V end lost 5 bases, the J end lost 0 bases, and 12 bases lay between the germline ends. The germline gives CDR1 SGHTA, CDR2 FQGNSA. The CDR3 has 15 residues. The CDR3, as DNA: TGTGCCAGCAGCCCTTCGGCGGGGAGCACAGATACGCAGTATTTT. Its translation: CASSPSAGSTDTQYF. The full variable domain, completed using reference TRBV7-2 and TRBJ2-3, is GAGVSQSPSNKVTEKGKDVELRCDPISGHTALYWYRQSLGQGLEFLIYFQGNSAPDKSGLPSDRFSAERTGGSVSTLTIQRTQQEDSAVYLCASSPSAGSTDTQYFGPGTRLTVL.

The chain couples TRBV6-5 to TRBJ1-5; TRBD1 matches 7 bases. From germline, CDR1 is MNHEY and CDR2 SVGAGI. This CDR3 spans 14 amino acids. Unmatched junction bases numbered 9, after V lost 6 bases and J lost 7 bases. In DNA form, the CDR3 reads TGTGCCAGCAGCTCCGGACAGGCGAAACAGCCCCAGCATTTT. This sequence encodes CASSSGQAKQPQHF.

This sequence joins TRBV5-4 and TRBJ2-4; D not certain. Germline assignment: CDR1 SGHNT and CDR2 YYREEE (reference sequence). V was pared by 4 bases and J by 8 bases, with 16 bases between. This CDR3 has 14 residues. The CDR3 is CASSAPDLEDIQYF. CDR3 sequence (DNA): TGTGCCAGCAGCGCCCCCGACTTGGAAGACATTCAGTACTTC.

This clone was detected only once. CDR3 protein: CASSLAGYRLDTEAFF. In nucleotides, the CDR3 is TGCGCCAGCAGCTTGGCAGGGTACCGATTGGACACTGAAGCTTTCTTT. The J gene is TRBJ1-1, the V gene TRBV5-1, with D possibly being TRBD1 (5 bases). V was trimmed by 0 bases and J by 3 bases, leaving 15 bases between them. Looked up from germline, CDR1 is SGHRS and CDR2 is YFSETQ. The length of the CDR3 is 16 residues.

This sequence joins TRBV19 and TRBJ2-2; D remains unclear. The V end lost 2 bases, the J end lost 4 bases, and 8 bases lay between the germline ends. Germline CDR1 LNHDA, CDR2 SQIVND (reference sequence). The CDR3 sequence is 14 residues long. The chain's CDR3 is CASSITVFTGELFF. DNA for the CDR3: TGTGCCAGTAGTATAACAGTATTCACCGGGGAGCTGTTTTTT.

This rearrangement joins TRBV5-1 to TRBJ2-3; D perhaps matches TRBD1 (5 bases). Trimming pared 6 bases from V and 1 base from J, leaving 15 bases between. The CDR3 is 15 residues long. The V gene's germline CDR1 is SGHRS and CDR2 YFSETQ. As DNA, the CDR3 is TGCGCCAGCACCCTGCAGGGCGCCCGCACAGATACGCAGTATTTT. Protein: CASTLQGARTDTQYF.

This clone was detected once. The CDR3 reads CASSQVEADEKLFF. As DNA, the CDR3 is TGCGCCAGCAGCCAAGTGGAGGCCGATGAAAAACTGTTTTTT. The gene calls are TRBV4-1 and TRBJ1-4; D not resolved. The CDR3 covers 14 residues. The germline V and J ends were trimmed by 1 base and 6 bases, with 9 bases remaining between them. The germline CDR1 and CDR2 sequences are MGHRA and YSYEKL.

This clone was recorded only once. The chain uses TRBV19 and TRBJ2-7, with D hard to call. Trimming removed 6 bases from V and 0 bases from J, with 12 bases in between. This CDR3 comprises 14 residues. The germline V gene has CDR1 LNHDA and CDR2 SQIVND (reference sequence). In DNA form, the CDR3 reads TGTGCCAGTAGGATCACGGCTAGCTCCTACGAGCAGTACTTC. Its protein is CASRITASSYEQYF. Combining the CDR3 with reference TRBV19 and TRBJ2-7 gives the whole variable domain DGGITQSPKYLFRKEGQNVTLSCEQNLNHDAMYWYRQDPGQGLRLIYYSQIVNDFQKGDIAEGYSVSREKKESFPLTVTSAQKNPTAFYLCASRITASSYEQYFGPGTRLTVT.

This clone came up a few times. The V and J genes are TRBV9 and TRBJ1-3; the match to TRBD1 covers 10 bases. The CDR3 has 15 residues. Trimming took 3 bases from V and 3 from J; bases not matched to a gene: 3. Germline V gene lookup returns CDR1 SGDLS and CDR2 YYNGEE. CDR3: CASSADRGLGNTIYF. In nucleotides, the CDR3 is TGTGCCAGCAGCGCTGACAGGGGGCTTGGAAACACCATATATTTT.

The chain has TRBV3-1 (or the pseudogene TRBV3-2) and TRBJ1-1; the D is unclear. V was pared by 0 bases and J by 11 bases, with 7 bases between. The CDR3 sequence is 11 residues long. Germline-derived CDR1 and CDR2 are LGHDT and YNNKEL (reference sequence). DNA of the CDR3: TGTGCCAGCAGCCAAGATGGGGAGGCTTTCTTT. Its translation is CASSQDGEAFF.

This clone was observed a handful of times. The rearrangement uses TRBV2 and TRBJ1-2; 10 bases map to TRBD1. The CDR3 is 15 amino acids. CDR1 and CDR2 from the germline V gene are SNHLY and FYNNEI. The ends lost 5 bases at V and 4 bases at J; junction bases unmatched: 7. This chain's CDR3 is CASSPGTGDIYGYTF. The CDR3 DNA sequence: TGTGCCAGCAGTCCCGGGACAGGGGACATCTATGGCTACACCTTC.